Many counts were recorded for the clone carrying this TCR beta chain. As yet, its antigen is unknown. RNA transcripts served as the template for amplifying TCR beta CDR3 regions. The TCR CDR3 was amplified in a first-round RT-PCR using the HTBI primer set. MiXCR was run by TCRdb on the multiplex PCR reads, yielding one entry per CDR3 protein. The table shows 140,000 or so distinct CDR3 sequences, with approximately 20% occurring only once. Fresh peripheral blood, roughly 10 ml, was the source of the PBMCs. V lost 7 bases to trimming and J lost 2 bases, with 21 bases between them. Per the germline V gene, CDR1 is MNHNS and CDR2 is SASEGT. This CDR3 contains 17 residues. This sample was taken from a study of T cells in Graves' hyperthyroidism and ophthalmopathy. Across the whole study: Peripheral blood was taken when the disease was first diagnosed, before any treatment began.

Study outcomes and limitations: Blood also showed most of the thyroid clonotypes that were expanded above 0.001.

The sample consisted of blood. The receptor comes from a woman aged 45 to 65 with Graves' hyperthyroidism that later progressed to Graves' ophthalmopathy. The V gene is TRBV6-1, the J gene TRBJ1-5, with a possible D match to TRBD1 (5 bases). This CDR3 is CASMGGTNLLRNQPQHF. Written as DNA, the CDR3 is TGTGCCAGCATGGGGGGAACGAACCTTCTCCGCAATCAGCCCCAGCATTTT.